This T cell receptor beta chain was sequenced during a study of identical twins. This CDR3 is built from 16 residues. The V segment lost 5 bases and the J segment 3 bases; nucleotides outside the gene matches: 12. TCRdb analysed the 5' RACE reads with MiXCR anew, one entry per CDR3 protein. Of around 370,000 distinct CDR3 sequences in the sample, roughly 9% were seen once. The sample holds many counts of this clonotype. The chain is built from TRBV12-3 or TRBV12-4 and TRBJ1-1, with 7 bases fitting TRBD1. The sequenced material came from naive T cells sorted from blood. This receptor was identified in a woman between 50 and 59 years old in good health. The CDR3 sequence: CASSLNQRQGDTEAFF. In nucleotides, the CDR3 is TGTGCCAGCAGTCTAAACCAACGACAGGGCGACACTGAAGCTTTCTTT.